This is a list of T cell receptor beta chains from one sample in a study of T cell repertoires in cytomegalovirus infection. One entry per CDR3 protein results from TCRdb running MiXCR on the reads. The sample contains 750,000 to 950,000 distinct CDR3 sequences, just under 30% of which appear only once. Their cognate antigens are unknown. Sequences were derived from cultured CD8+ T cells from PBMCs, sampled from culture after CMV antigen stimulation. Every receptor here comes from a human donor in good health (CMV status not recorded). Some clones in this sample may be carry-over from other donors' samples. CDR3s include the opening cysteine and the closing phenylalanine or tryptophan. D genes are given only for firm matches. The size field is filled for only some rows; it gives once, few, many or a size class.

abundance | j_gene | v_gene | d_gene | CDR3aa | CDR3nt
. | TRBJ1-1 | TRBV19 | . | CASIGALGRDTEAFF | TGTGCCAGTATCGGGGCTCTAGGGCGGGACACTGAAGCTTTCTTT
. | TRBJ2-1 | TRBV15 | . | CATSRPQTGAPYNEQFF | TGTGCCACCAGCAGACCTCAAACGGGGGCCCCTTACAATGAGCAGTTCTTC
. | TRBJ2-2 | TRBV6-5 | TRBD2 | CASSYSEAGGPIGELFF | TGTGCCAGCAGTTACTCCGAAGCGGGGGGGCCGATCGGGGAGCTGTTTTTT
. | TRBJ2-1 | TRBV7-6 | TRBD2 | CASSSGLAGGSSYNEQFF | TGTGCCAGCAGCTCCGGACTAGCGGGGGGGAGCTCCTACAATGAGCAGTTCTTC
. | TRBJ2-3 | TRBV12-3/TRBV12-4 | TRBD2 | CASSLRKGLADSTDTQYF | TGTGCCAGCAGTTTAAGGAAGGGACTAGCGGATAGCACAGATACGCAGTATTTT
. | TRBJ2-4 | TRBV5-1 | TRBD1 | CASSSGQAVWSKNIQYF | TGCGCCAGCAGCTCTGGACAGGCGGTCTGGTCCAAAAACATTCAGTACTTC
. | TRBJ2-3 | TRBV4-1 | . | CASSSGISTDTQYF | TGCGCCAGCAGCTCCGGGATTTCTACAGATACGCAGTATTTT
. | TRBJ1-6 | TRBV20-1 | TRBD1 | CSASKQGVGSPLHF | TGCAGTGCTAGCAAACAGGGGGTAGGTTCACCCCTCCACTTT
few | TRBJ2-7 | TRBV12-3/TRBV12-4 | . | CASSLSAVLYEQYF | TGTGCCAGCAGTTTATCGGCGGTCCTCTACGAGCAGTACTTC
few | TRBJ1-5 | TRBV18 | . | CASSPNGVVTNQPQHF | TGTGCCAGCTCACCGAATGGTGTAGTTACGAATCAGCCCCAGCATTTT
few | TRBJ1-1 | TRBV6-6 | . | CASSYHPPGSPPGTEAFF | TGTGCCAGCAGTTACCATCCCCCAGGCAGTCCCCCGGGCACTGAAGCTTTCTTT
. | TRBJ2-1 | TRBV27 | . | CASSRLLRPDNEQFF | TGTGCCAGCAGTCGACTTCTCCGGCCTGACAATGAGCAGTTCTTC
. | TRBJ2-3 | TRBV12-3/TRBV12-4 | TRBD1 | CASSFYRGDLTDTQYF | TGTGCCAGCAGTTTTTACAGGGGCGATCTCACAGATACGCAGTATTTT
. | TRBJ2-1 | TRBV4-1 | TRBD1 | CASSHNRGEQFF | TGCGCCAGCAGCCACAACAGGGGTGAGCAGTTCTTC
many | TRBJ2-5 | TRBV7-2 | TRBD2 | CASSPRLAGGFAETQYF | TGTGCCAGCAGTCCAAGACTAGCGGGGGGATTTGCGGAGACCCAGTACTTC
. | TRBJ2-4 | TRBV28 | . | CASSLNRVPKNIQYF | TGTGCCAGCAGTCTGAACCGGGTACCCAAAAACATTCAGTACTTC
many | TRBJ2-2 | TRBV7-2 | TRBD2 | CASSLNFGLAGGPDTGELFF | TGTGCCAGCAGCTTAAATTTTGGGCTAGCGGGGGGGCCGGACACCGGGGAGCTGTTTTTT
few | TRBJ2-7 | TRBV7-9 | TRBD2 | CASSSGGSEQYF | TGTGCCAGCAGCTCGGGAGGGAGCGAGCAGTACTTC
. | TRBJ2-1 | TRBV15 | . | CATRYERAEQFF | TGTGCCACCAGATACGAGAGAGCTGAGCAGTTCTTC
few | TRBJ1-2 | TRBV12-3/TRBV12-4 | . | CASSFSSSVTF | TGTGCCAGCAGTTTTTCGTCGTCGGTCACCTTC
. | TRBJ2-2 | TRBV29-1 | TRBD1 | CSVEDPGGETGELFF | TGCAGCGTTGAAGATCCAGGGGGTGAGACCGGGGAGCTGTTTTTT
. | TRBJ1-4 | TRBV10-3 | . | CAISDAGKLFF | TGTGCCATCAGTGATGCGGGGAAACTGTTTTTT
many | TRBJ2-3 | TRBV6-2/TRBV6-3 | . | CASSYPSWDTQYF | TGTGCCAGCAGTTACCCGTCCTGGGATACGCAGTATTTT
. | TRBJ1-2 | TRBV6-2/TRBV6-3 | . | CASSYDRHNYGYTF | TGTGCCAGCAGTTACGACAGGCATAACTATGGCTACACCTTC
many | TRBJ2-2 | TRBV7-2 | TRBD1 | CASSLTGANTGELFF | TGTGCCAGCAGCTTGACAGGGGCGAACACCGGGGAGCTGTTTTTT
. | TRBJ1-4 | TRBV10-2 | . | CASSSRIGGADEKLFF | TGCGCCAGCAGTTCCAGAATCGGGGGGGCGGATGAAAAACTGTTTTTT
. | TRBJ2-1 | TRBV11-3 | TRBD1 | CASSSDRAPQTYNEQFF | TGTGCCAGCAGCTCTGACAGGGCCCCCCAGACCTACAATGAGCAGTTCTTC
. | TRBJ2-5 | TRBV14 | . | CASSLTAAWLQETQYF | TGTGCCAGCAGCCTAACAGCGGCCTGGCTGCAAGAGACCCAGTACTTC
many | TRBJ1-2 | TRBV7-6 | TRBD1 | CASSPRTGRPHYGYTF | TGTGCCAGCAGCCCGAGGACAGGGCGCCCCCACTATGGCTACACCTTC
many | TRBJ1-2 | TRBV28 | TRBD1 | CASTSRGRDYGYTF | TGTGCCAGCACTTCCAGGGGGCGCGACTATGGCTACACCTTC
few | TRBJ2-4 | TRBV7-9 | TRBD2 | CASSPQGSSGGPRNIQYF | TGTGCCAGCAGTCCTCAGGGTTCTAGCGGGGGTCCCAGAAACATTCAGTACTTC
many | TRBJ2-3 | TRBV7-7 | TRBD1 | CASSLTGGKTDTQYF | TGTGCTAGCAGCCTCACAGGGGGCAAGACAGATACGCAGTATTTT
. | TRBJ1-5 | TRBV9 | . | CASSVGGAGQPQHF | TGTGCCAGCAGCGTAGGGGGGGCCGGGCAGCCCCAGCATTTT
few | TRBJ1-6 | TRBV4-2 | . | CASSQVRGFSSPLHF | TGTGCCAGCAGCCAAGTTAGGGGATTTAGCTCACCCCTCCACTTT
many | TRBJ1-1 | TRBV7-6 | . | CAAGTTTEAFF | TGTGCCGCGGGGACAACAACTGAAGCTTTCTTT
few | TRBJ1-2 | TRBV6-4 | . | CASSDRKGGYTF | TGTGCCAGCAGCGACAGGAAAGGTGGCTACACCTTC
few | TRBJ1-1 | TRBV12-3/TRBV12-4 | . | CASSSGGAGNTEAFF | TGTGCCAGCAGTTCTGGGGGGGCCGGAAACACTGAAGCTTTCTTT
few | TRBJ1-1 | TRBV6-6 | TRBD1 | CASSYGPGGTNTEAFF | TGTGCCAGCAGTTATGGGCCAGGGGGAACGAACACTGAAGCTTTCTTT
. | TRBJ1-1 | TRBV4-2 | TRBD1 | CASSQDSLTAGGLREAFF | TGTGCCAGCAGCCAAGATTCCCTTACTGCAGGGGGCTTGAGAGAAGCTTTCTTT
. | TRBJ1-1 | TRBV20-1 | . | CSASSQGPNTEAFF | TGCAGTGCCTCGAGTCAGGGACCGAACACTGAAGCTTTCTTT
few | TRBJ1-1 | TRBV4-1 | . | CASSQDSNMAFF | TGCGCCAGCAGCCAAGATAGTAACATGGCTTTCTTT
. | TRBJ2-1 | TRBV6-5 | TRBD1 | CASRQWDRVSVQTYNEQFF | TGTGCCAGCAGGCAATGGGACAGGGTAAGCGTCCAAACCTACAATGAGCAGTTCTTC
few | TRBJ2-2 | TRBV7-6 | TRBD2 | CASSSNKYGGANTGELFF | TGTGCCAGCAGCTCCAACAAATACGGGGGGGCCAACACCGGGGAGCTGTTTTTT
. | TRBJ1-5 | TRBV19 | . | CASRDTGGTNQPQHF | TGTGCCAGTAGGGACACGGGGGGGACCAATCAGCCCCAGCATTTT
few | TRBJ2-7 | TRBV20-1 | TRBD1 | CSAAQGVGSYEQYF | TGCAGTGCGGCGCAGGGGGTAGGCTCCTACGAGCAGTACTTC
. | TRBJ1-2 | TRBV28 | TRBD1 | CASSRTGDYNSYGYTF | TGTGCCAGCAGTCGTACAGGGGACTATAATTCATATGGCTACACCTTC
. | TRBJ1-5 | TRBV4-1 | . | CASSQDRRSNQPQHF | TGCGCCAGCAGCCAAGATCGCCGAAGCAATCAGCCCCAGCATTTT
. | TRBJ2-1 | TRBV6-2/TRBV6-3 | . | CASTGPRGTNNEQFF | TGTGCCAGTACCGGCCCCCGGGGTACAAACAATGAGCAGTTCTTC
. | TRBJ1-1 | TRBV19 | . | CASSKSGANTEAFF | TGTGCCAGTAGTAAGTCGGGGGCAAACACTGAAGCTTTCTTT